This T cell receptor beta chain was observed in a study of CD4+ T cells in melanoma. Study-wide results and limits: Neoantigen-specific CD4+ T cells in melanoma reportedly had diverse differentiation states. A reported correlation linked neoantigen-specific CD4+ T cells to CD8+, macrophage and B cell function.

Germline lookup yields CDR1 SGHTA and CDR2 FQGTGA. V shed 2 bases, J shed 0 bases, and the junction held 4 bases outside the gene matches. The CDR3 contains 16 residues. This clone was picked up one time. Its antigen is currently unknown. Produced via immunoSEQ multiplex PCR; TCRdb's table is partial and in-frame only. The table lists some 120,000 clones, roughly 90% of them singletons. The chain employs TRBV7-3 and TRBJ2-7; 10 nucleotides align to TRBD1. Sequencing was carried out using peripheral blood. The TCR was taken from a human donor with melanoma. As DNA, the CDR3 is TGTGCCAGCAGCTTAGGACAGGGGGAAGGCTCCTACGAGCAGTACTTC. Protein product: CASSLGQGEGSYEQYF.